The 20 T cell receptor beta chains below were found in one sample sequenced in a study of CD8 T cells in Susac syndrome. A quantity of about 0.45 to 1 ug RNA underwent reverse transcription using random hexamers. TCRdb re-derived calls from the immunoSEQ multiplex PCR reads in MiXCR, one entry per CDR3 protein. The sample shows hundreds of thousands of distinct CDR3 sequences, approximately 85% of them seen only once. Specimen: CD8+ T cells from PBMCs. These receptors were collected from a human donor with multiple sclerosis.

V and J are TRBV30 and TRBJ1-2; a weak D match, TRBD1 (5 bases). V gave up 6 bases and J gave up 7 bases, with 21 bases separating them. The germline V gene has CDR1 GTSNPN and CDR2 SVGIG (reference sequence). The length of the CDR3 is 14 residues. CDR3 region: CACLDGGDFFGYTF. The CDR3, as DNA: TGTGCCTGTTTGGACGGTGGGGACTTTTTTGGCTACACCTTC.

This clonotype was counted between two and nine times. This rearrangement joins TRBV4-1 to TRBJ2-7; no definite D call. CDR1 and CDR2 from the germline V gene are MGHRA and YSYEKL. With 3 bases removed from V and 3 bases from J, the gap between germline ends came to 9 bases. CDR3 size: 13 residues. The CDR3 spells CASSQRPNYEQYF. CDR3 bases: TGCGCCAGCAGCCAGAGGCCGAACTACGAGCAGTACTTC.

This rearrangement joins TRBV27 to TRBJ2-3; D unclear. The CDR3 totals 15 residues. CDR1 is MNHEY, CDR2 SMNVEV, per germline (reference sequence). V was pared by 8 bases and J by 6 bases, with 21 bases between. The CDR3 nucleotides read TGTGCCAGCGCCCGAATAAGCGCCCCCGGCGATACGCAGTATTTT. It translates to CASARISAPGDTQYF.

A few counts support this clonotype. This chain links TRBV20-1 with TRBJ2-7; D remains unclear. Germline V CDR1 and CDR2: DFQATT, SNEGSKA (reference sequence). V dropped 3 bases and J dropped 1 base, with 10 bases sitting between them. The CDR3 runs to 13 residues. CDR3 residues: CSASPDKSYEQYF. Written as DNA, the CDR3 is TGCAGTGCTAGCCCAGACAAGTCCTACGAGCAGTACTTC.

The chain links TRBV20-1 to TRBJ2-3; perhaps TRBD1 as D (6 bases). Germline values: CDR1 DFQATT, CDR2 SNEGSKA (reference sequence). Trimming took off 3 bases at V and 0 bases at J, with 10 bases between the two ends. There are 14 residues in the CDR3. CDR3 sequence: CSASRGSSTDTQYF. For the CDR3, the DNA is TGCAGTGCTAGTAGGGGGAGTAGCACAGATACGCAGTATTTT.

This chain connects TRBV3-1 to TRBJ2-3; the match to TRBD1 covers 7 bases. This CDR3 has 16 amino acids. Germline loops: CDR1 LGHDT, CDR2 YNNKEL (reference sequence). V was clipped by 0 bases and J by 7 bases; unmatched bases: 10. CDR3 sequence reads: CASSQDRQGTWYTQYF. CDR3 nucleotide sequence: TGTGCCAGCAGCCAAGATCGACAGGGAACGTGGTATACGCAGTATTTT.

The chain couples TRBV4-2 to TRBJ2-1; no clear D. CDR1 is LGHNA and CDR2 is YNFKEQ in the germline V gene. This CDR3 comprises 14 residues. The V end lost 3 bases, the J end lost 4 bases, and 10 bases lay between the germline ends. The CDR3 DNA is TGTGCCAGCAGCCAGTCATCCGGGTACAATGAGCAGTTCTTC. It yields the protein CASSQSSGYNEQFF.

This clonotype was recorded only once. CDR3 nucleotides: TGTGCCAGTAGTATAGATGCAGAGGCGCCAGATCTGTTCGGCTACACCTTC. This sequence encodes CASSIDAEAPDLFGYTF. This chain links TRBV19 with TRBJ1-2; D remains ambiguous. This CDR3 has 17 amino acids. The V and J ends lost 0 bases and 8 bases respectively, with 22 bases between them. The V gene's germline CDR1 is LNHDA and CDR2 SQIVND (reference sequence).

The chain couples TRBV4-1 to TRBJ2-1; 9 bases line up with TRBD2. Germline lookup yields CDR1 MGHRA and CDR2 YSYEKL. This CDR3 spans 18 amino acids. Germline trimming cut 4 bases from V and 9 bases from J; bases unmatched to any gene: 19. The CDR3 region has the DNA TGCGCCAGCAGCCTCTTAGGCCTAGCGGGAAGGGGCGGCGGTGAGCAGTTCTTC. Encoded protein: CASSLLGLAGRGGGEQFF.

The V call is TRBV27, the J call TRBJ1-5; no clear D gene. Germline lookup yields CDR1 MNHEY and CDR2 SMNVEV (reference sequence). V was shortened by 0 bases and J by 7 bases, with 22 bases between the two germline ends. There are 18 residues in the CDR3. Written as DNA, the CDR3 is TGTGCCAGCAGTTTATCGCCCCCCCTCAGCGCGGGAACACAGCCCCAGCATTTT. This sequence encodes CASSLSPPLSAGTQPQHF.

The J gene is TRBJ2-3, the V gene TRBV6-5, with D tentatively TRBD1 or TRBD2 (5 bases each). CDR3 length: 21 amino acids. Trimming pared 2 bases from V and 0 bases from J, leaving 27 bases between. The V gene's germline CDR1 is MNHEY and CDR2 SVGAGI. The CDR3 loop reads CASSYPGAGRGKEGSTDTQYF. The CDR3, as DNA: TGTGCCAGCAGTTACCCTGGGGCGGGCCGGGGAAAAGAGGGGAGCACAGATACGCAGTATTTT.

This clonotype has more than one count but fewer than ten. V is TRBV7-9 and J is TRBJ2-1, with 9 bases matching TRBD1. V trimming: 3 bases; J trimming: 3 bases; junction bases outside the gene matches: 12. CDR1 is SEHNR and CDR2 is FQNEAQ in the germline V gene (reference sequence). The CDR3 loop spans 18 amino acids. The CDR3 DNA sequence: TGTGCCAGCAGCTTCCCCTTACAACAGGGGGCTGGCTACAATGAGCAGTTCTTC. Protein product: CASSFPLQQGAGYNEQFF. The entire variable domain, with the rest obtained from reference TRBV7-9 and TRBJ2-1, is as follows: DTGVSQNPRHKITKRGQNVTFRCDPISEHNRLYWYRQTLGQGPEFLTYFQNEAQLEKSRLLSDRFSAERPKGSFSTLEIQRTEQGDSAMYLCASSFPLQQGAGYNEQFFGPGTRLTVL.

This rearrangement joins TRBV11-2 to TRBJ2-7; D is perhaps TRBD1 or TRBD2 (5 bases each). This CDR3 has 14 residues. Germline V gene sequence: CDR1 SGHAT, CDR2 FQNNGV. V was cut by 4 bases and J by 6 bases, with 16 bases left in between. This chain's CDR3 is CASSSLGAWGEQYF. CDR3 bases: TGTGCCAGCAGCTCCCTCGGGGCGTGGGGCGAGCAGTACTTC.

The rearrangement uses TRBV28 and TRBJ1-1; D is undetermined. Deletions cut 9 bases from V and 1 base from J, with 15 bases between. This CDR3 has 14 amino acids. Germline V gene data show CDR1 as MDHEN and CDR2 as SYDVKM. The CDR3 coding sequence is TGTGCCAGTAGTAGTCGGGGAGGGAACACTGAAGCTTTCTTT. Its protein is CASSSRGGNTEAFF.

The chain recombines TRBV27 with TRBJ2-1; tentatively, D is TRBD1 (5 bases). CDR3 length: 15 residues. CDR1 is MNHEY and CDR2 is SMNVEV in the germline V gene (reference sequence). Trimming pared 6 bases from V and 0 bases from J, leaving 12 bases between. CDR3 loop: CASRRDSSSYNEQFF. The CDR3 nucleotides read TGTGCCAGCAGGCGTGACAGTAGCTCCTACAATGAGCAGTTCTTC.

The chain joins TRBV29-1 to TRBJ1-2; 7 nucleotides align to TRBD1. The CDR3 runs 14 residues. V lost 2 bases and J lost 4; bases outside the gene matches: 7. CDR1 and CDR2 from the germline V gene are SQVTM and ANQGSEA. CDR3 DNA: TGCAGCGTTGAATTTTTACAGGGGATCTATGGCTACACCTTC. It yields the protein CSVEFLQGIYGYTF.

V usage is TRBV19 and J usage is TRBJ2-1; 9 nucleotides align to TRBD1. V trimming: 5 bases; J trimming: 4 bases; junction bases outside the gene matches: 9. Germline CDR1 and CDR2: LNHDA and SQIVND (reference sequence). The CDR3 runs to 16 residues. CDR3 sequence: CASSVRDRVGYNEQFF. CDR3 nucleotide sequence: TGTGCCAGTAGTGTCAGGGACAGGGTGGGTTACAATGAGCAGTTCTTC. Filled out from reference TRBV19 and TRBJ2-1, the complete variable domain reads DGGITQSPKYLFRKEGQNVTLSCEQNLNHDAMYWYRQDPGQGLRLIYYSQIVNDFQKGDIAEGYSVSREKKESFPLTVTSAQKNPTAFYLCASSVRDRVGYNEQFFGPGTRLTVL.

The chain links TRBV7-9 to TRBJ2-7; D is possibly TRBD2 (6 bases). The CDR3 is 12 residues long. Deletions cut 5 bases from V and 7 bases from J, with 12 bases between. Germline loops: CDR1 SEHNR, CDR2 FQNEAQ (reference sequence). CDR3 sequence (DNA): TGTGCCAGCAGCCCCGGGGCGGGGGAGCAGTACTTC. This sequence encodes CASSPGAGEQYF. The full variable domain, in which reference TRBV7-9 and TRBJ2-7 provide the parts outside the CDR3, is DTGVSQNPRHKITKRGQNVTFRCDPISEHNRLYWYRQTLGQGPEFLTYFQNEAQLEKSRLLSDRFSAERPKGSFSTLEIQRTEQGDSAMYLCASSPGAGEQYFGPGTRLTVT.

The chain couples TRBV5-5 to TRBJ2-2; weak D call: TRBD2 (6 bases). The CDR3 loop spans 15 amino acids. Germline-derived CDR1 and CDR2 are SGHKS and YYEKEE (reference sequence). Trimming took 7 bases from V and 6 from J, leaving 19 bases between them. The CDR3 nucleotides read TGTGCCAGCGGATCAACTGGAGGGGCGGCCGGGGAGCTGTTTTTT. This gives the protein CASGSTGGAAGELFF.

The chain recombines TRBV28 with TRBJ2-6, with D possibly matching TRBD1 (5 bases). CDR1 is MDHEN and CDR2 is SYDVKM in the germline V gene. Trimming pared 2 bases from V and 0 bases from J, leaving 14 bases between. This CDR3 is built from 18 residues. CDR3 loop: CASSLPNQGFSGANVLTF. The CDR3 coding sequence is TGTGCCAGCAGTTTACCGAACCAGGGATTCTCTGGGGCCAACGTCCTGACTTTC.